Sequencing of this T cell receptor beta chain was carried out in a study of identical twins. Every sampled donor was Caucasian and healthy. A universal primer site was incorporated via template switching, and the cDNA contained unique molecular identifiers. One entry per CDR3 protein, called by TCRdb with MiXCR from the 5' RACE reads. The table shows 1.5 million to 2 million distinct CDR3 sequences, with around 29% occurring only once. A word on this clonotype: The target antigen is unknown.

Study-wide results and limits: Fewer insertions characterized abundant cord blood beta clonotypes, whereas memory repertoires showed none. Out-of-frame alpha sequences common to twins were enriched for low generation probability.

The specimen was cord blood. This clonotype was sampled from a newborn girl in good health.

The chain's CDR3 is CASSQERGTSGAYEQYF. The CDR3 DNA reads as TGTGCCAGCAGCCAAGAAAGGGGGACTAGCGGGGCATATGAGCAGTACTTC. J is TRBJ2-7 and V is TRBV4-2; 13 bases match TRBD2. Trimming at V came to 0 bases and at J to 7 bases, leaving 9 bases not matched to a gene. Germline CDR1 and CDR2: LGHNA and YNFKEQ. The CDR3 totals 17 residues.